Below, one TCR beta chain is given with its context. The assay was immunoSEQ multiplex PCR, and TCRdb's table has in-frame clones only and misses some. This table holds about 2,100,000 clones, 93% found once. This record comes from a study of shared clonotypes between healthy human individuals. There are 11 residues in the CDR3. V lost 10 bases and J lost 9, with 13 bases in between. The germline gives CDR1 MDHEN, CDR2 SYDVKM. CD45RO-negative, CCR7-positively selected cells formed the naive CD8 fraction, excluding terminally differentiated effector memory CD45RA+ cells. Sequenced material: naive CD8+ T cells from PBMCs. The chain carries TRBV28 and TRBJ2-1; D may be TRBD1 or TRBD2 (5 bases each). This clonotype was sampled from a man aged 18 to 30 in good health. Some clones in this sample may be carry-over from other donors' samples. DNA for the CDR3: TGTGCCACCGGGACCTTGGGTGAGCAGTTCTTC. Translated: CATGTLGEQFF. The entire variable domain, with the rest obtained from reference TRBV28 and TRBJ2-1, is as follows: DVKVTQSSRYLVKRTGEKVFLECVQDMDHENMFWYRQDPGLGLRLIYFSYDVKMKEKGDIPEGYSVSREKKERFSLILESASTNQTSMYLCATGTLGEQFFGPGTRLTVL.